A single TCR beta chain is shown here with its context. Its antigen is undetermined. This specimen belongs to a study of vaccination and CD4 T cells after COVID-19. As for treatment: approximately nine-day PBMC culture with coronavirus spike peptide pools or control peptides (ViraFEST assay). The Oncomine TCR Beta short-read assay sequenced DNA from cultured CD4+ T cells. One entry per CDR3 protein, called by TCRdb with MiXCR from the PCR reads. The sample includes fewer than 15,000 distinct CDR3 sequences, 40% to 45% of them seen just once. The germline CDR1 and CDR2 sequences are ENHRY and SYGVKD. Trimming removed 3 bases at V and 0 bases at J, with 14 bases between. This CDR3 contains 16 residues.

The chain recombines TRBV10-3 with TRBJ1-1, with D unclear. This receptor was obtained from a human donor who had recovered from COVID-19. The material sequenced was CD4+ T cells from blood, cultured in vitro. The DNA for the CDR3 is TGTGCCATCAGTGACCTAATAGGACCGATGAACACTGAAGCTTTCTTT. Amino acids: CAISDLIGPMNTEAFF.